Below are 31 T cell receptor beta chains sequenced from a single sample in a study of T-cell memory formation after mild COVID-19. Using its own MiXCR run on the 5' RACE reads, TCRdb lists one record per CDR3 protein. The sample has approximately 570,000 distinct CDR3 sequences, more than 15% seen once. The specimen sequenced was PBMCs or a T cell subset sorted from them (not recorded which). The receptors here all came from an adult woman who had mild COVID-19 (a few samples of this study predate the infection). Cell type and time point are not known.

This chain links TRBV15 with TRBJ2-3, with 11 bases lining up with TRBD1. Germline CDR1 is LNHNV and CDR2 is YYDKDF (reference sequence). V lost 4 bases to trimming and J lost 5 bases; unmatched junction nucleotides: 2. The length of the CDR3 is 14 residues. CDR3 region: CATSKDRGLDTQYF. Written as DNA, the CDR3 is TGTGCCACCAGCAAGGACAGGGGGCTAGATACGCAGTATTTT.

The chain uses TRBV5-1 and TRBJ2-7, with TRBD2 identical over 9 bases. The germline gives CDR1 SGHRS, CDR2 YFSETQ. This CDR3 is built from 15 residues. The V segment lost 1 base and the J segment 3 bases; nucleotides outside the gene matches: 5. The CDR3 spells CASSLLSSGSYEQYF. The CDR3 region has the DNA TGCGCCAGCAGCTTGTTGAGTAGCGGGAGCTACGAGCAGTACTTC.

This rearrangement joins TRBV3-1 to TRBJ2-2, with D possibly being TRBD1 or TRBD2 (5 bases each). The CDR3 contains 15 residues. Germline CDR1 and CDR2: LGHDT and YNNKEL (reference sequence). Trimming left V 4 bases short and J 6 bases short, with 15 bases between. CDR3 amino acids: CASSPRDPWPGELFF. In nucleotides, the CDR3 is TGTGCCAGCAGCCCCCGGGACCCCTGGCCCGGGGAGCTGTTTTTT.

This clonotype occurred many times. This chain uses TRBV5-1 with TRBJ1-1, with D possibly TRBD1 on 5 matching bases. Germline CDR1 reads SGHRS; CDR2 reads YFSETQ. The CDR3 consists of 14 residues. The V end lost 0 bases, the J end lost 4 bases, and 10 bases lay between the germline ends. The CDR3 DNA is TGCGCCAGCAGCTTGGAAAGGGGACGCACTGAAGCTTTCTTT. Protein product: CASSLERGRTEAFF.

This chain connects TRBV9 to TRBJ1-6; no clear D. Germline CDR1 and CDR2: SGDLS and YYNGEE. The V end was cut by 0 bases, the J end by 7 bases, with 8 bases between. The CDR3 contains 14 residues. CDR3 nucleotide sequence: TGTGCCAGCAGCGTAGGGGTTTACAATTCACCCCTCCACTTT. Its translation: CASSVGVYNSPLHF.

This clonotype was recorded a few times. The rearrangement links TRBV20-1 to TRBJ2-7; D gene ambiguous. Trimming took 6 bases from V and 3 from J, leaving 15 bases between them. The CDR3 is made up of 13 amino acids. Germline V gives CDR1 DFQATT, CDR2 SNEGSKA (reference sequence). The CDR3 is CSAQRPTDYEQYF. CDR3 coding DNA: TGCAGTGCCCAACGGCCAACCGACTACGAGCAGTACTTC.

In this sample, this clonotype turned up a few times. CDR3 residues: CASSPSGSTETQYF. The DNA for the CDR3 is TGTGCCAGCAGTCCTAGCGGGAGTACCGAGACCCAGTACTTC. The V call is TRBV11-3, the J call TRBJ2-5, with 10 bases identical to TRBD2. CDR1 and CDR2 (germline): SGHNT, YENEEA. This CDR3 region has 14 residues. Germline trimming cut 6 bases from V and 5 bases from J; bases unmatched to any gene: 6. Full variable domain (remainder filled in from reference TRBV11-3 and TRBJ2-5): EAGVVQSPRYKIIEKKQPVAFWCNPISGHNTLYWYLQNLGQGPELLIRYENEEAVDDSQLPKDRFSAERLKGVDSTLKIQPAELGDSAVYLCASSPSGSTETQYFGPGTRLLVL.

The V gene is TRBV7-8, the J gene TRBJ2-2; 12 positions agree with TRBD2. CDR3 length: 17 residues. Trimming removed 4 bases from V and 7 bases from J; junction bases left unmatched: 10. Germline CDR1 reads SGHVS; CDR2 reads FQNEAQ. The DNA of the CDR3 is TGTGCCAGCAGCTCCAGACTAGCGGGGGCCCGGGACGGGGAGCTGTTTTTT. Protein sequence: CASSSRLAGARDGELFF.

The CDR3 sequence is CATRGQGRNEQFF. The CDR3 nucleotides read TGTGCCACCCGTGGACAGGGGAGGAATGAGCAGTTCTTC. This chain uses TRBV24-1 with TRBJ2-1, with TRBD1 identical over 9 bases. The CDR3 is made up of 13 amino acids. J was trimmed by 7 bases and V by 9 bases; bases with no gene match: 6. The germline gives CDR1 KGHDR, CDR2 SFDVKD.

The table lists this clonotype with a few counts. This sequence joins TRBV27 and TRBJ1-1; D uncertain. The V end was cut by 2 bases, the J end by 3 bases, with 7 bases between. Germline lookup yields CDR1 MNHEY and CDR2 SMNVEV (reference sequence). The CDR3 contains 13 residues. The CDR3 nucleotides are TGTGCCAGCAGTTTAGTGCGACACACTGAAGCTTTCTTT. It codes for CASSLVRHTEAFF.

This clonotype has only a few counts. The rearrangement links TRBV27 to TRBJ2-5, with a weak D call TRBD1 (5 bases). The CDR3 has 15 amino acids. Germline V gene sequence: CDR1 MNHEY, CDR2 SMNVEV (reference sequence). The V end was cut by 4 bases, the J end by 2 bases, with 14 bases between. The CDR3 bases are TGTGCCAGCAGTTATATTGGGGCAGGACAAGAGACCCAGTACTTC. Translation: CASSYIGAGQETQYF.

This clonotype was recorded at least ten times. The CDR3 coding sequence is TGCGCCAGCAGCGGTGCGACAGGGGCGCGTGATAATGAGCAGTTCTTC. It translates to CASSGATGARDNEQFF. J is TRBJ2-1 and V is TRBV5-1, with 8 bases matching TRBD1. The V gene's germline CDR1 is SGHRS and CDR2 YFSETQ. V dropped 4 bases and J dropped 7; count of bases not matched to a gene: 13. This CDR3 is built from 16 residues.

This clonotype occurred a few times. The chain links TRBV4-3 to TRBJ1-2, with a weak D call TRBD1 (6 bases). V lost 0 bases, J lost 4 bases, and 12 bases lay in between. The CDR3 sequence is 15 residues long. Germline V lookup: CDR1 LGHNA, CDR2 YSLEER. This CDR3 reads CASSQDLGGIYGYTF. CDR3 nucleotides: TGCGCCAGCAGCCAAGATTTAGGGGGGATCTATGGCTACACCTTC.

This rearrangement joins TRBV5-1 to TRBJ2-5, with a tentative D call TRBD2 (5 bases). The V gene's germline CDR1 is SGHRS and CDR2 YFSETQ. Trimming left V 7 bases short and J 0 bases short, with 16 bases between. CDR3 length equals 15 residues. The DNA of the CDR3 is TGCGCCAGCGGAGAGACTACCCAGTACCAAGAGACCCAGTACTTC. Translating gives CASGETTQYQETQYF.

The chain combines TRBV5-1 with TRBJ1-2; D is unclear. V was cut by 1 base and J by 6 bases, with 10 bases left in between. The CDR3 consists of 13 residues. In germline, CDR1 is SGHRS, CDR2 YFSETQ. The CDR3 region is CASSLLAEHGYTF. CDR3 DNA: TGCGCCAGCAGCTTGTTGGCCGAACATGGCTACACCTTC. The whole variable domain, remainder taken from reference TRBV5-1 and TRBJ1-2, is KAGVTQTPRYLIKTRGQQVTLSCSPISGHRSVSWYQQTPGQGLQFLFEYFSETQRNKGNFPGRFSGRQFSNSRSEMNVSTLELGDSALYLCASSLLAEHGYTFGSGTRLTVV.

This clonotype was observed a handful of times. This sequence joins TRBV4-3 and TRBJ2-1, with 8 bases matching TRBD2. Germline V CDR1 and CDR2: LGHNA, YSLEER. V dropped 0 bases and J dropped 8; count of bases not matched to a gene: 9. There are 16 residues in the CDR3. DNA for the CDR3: TGCGCCAGCAGCCAAGATAGCCCTGGACTAGCTGATGAGCAGTTCTTC. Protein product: CASSQDSPGLADEQFF.

The CDR3 DNA reads as TGCGCCAGCAGCAGTGGAGGGACAGGCCACACTGAAGCTTTCTTT. Its translation is CASSSGGTGHTEAFF. The V and J genes are TRBV5-1 and TRBJ1-1, with 8 bases lining up with TRBD1. The germline V gene has CDR1 SGHRS and CDR2 YFSETQ. The CDR3 totals 15 residues. V lost 4 bases, J lost 3 bases, and 8 bases stayed unmatched.

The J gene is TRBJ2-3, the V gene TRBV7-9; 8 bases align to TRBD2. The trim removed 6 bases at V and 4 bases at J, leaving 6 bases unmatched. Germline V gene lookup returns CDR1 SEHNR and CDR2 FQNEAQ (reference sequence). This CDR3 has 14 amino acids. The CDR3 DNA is TGTGCCAGCAGGCCCACGGGGGGGCCAGATACGCAGTATTTT. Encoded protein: CASRPTGGPDTQYF. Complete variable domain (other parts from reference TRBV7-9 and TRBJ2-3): DTGVSQNPRHKITKRGQNVTFRCDPISEHNRLYWYRQTLGQGPEFLTYFQNEAQLEKSRLLSDRFSAERPKGSFSTLEIQRTEQGDSAMYLCASRPTGGPDTQYFGPGTRLTVL.

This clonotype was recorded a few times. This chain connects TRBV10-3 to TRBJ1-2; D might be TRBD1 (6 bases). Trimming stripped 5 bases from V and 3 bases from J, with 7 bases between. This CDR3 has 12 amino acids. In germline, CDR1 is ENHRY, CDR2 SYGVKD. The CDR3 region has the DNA TGTGCCATCAGTAACAGGGACTATGGCTACACCTTC. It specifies CAISNRDYGYTF.

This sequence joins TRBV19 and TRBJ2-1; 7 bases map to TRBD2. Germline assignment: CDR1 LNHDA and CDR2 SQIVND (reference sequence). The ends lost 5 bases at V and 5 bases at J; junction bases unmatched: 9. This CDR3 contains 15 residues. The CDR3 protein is CASSPGGPGHNEQFF. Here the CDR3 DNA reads TGTGCCAGTAGTCCGGGGGGTCCGGGCCACAATGAGCAGTTCTTC.

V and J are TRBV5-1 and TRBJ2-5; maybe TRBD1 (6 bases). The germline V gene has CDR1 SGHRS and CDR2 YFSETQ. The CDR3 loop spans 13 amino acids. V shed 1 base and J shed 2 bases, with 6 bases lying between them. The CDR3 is CASSLQGQETQYF. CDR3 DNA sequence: TGCGCCAGCAGCTTGCAGGGGCAAGAGACCCAGTACTTC.

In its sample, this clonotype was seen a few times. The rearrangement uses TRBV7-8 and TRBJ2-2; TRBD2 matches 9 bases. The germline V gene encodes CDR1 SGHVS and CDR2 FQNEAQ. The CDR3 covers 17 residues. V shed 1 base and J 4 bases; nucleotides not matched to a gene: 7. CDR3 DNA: TGTGCCAGCAGCTTAGTCTTAGCGGGAGAGGGCACCGGGGAGCTGTTTTTT. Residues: CASSLVLAGEGTGELFF.

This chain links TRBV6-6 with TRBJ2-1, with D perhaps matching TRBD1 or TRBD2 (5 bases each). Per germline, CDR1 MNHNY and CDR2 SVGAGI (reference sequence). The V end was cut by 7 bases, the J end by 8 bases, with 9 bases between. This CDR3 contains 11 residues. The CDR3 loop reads CASTEGYEQFF. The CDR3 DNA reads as TGTGCCAGCACCGAGGGGTATGAGCAGTTCTTC.

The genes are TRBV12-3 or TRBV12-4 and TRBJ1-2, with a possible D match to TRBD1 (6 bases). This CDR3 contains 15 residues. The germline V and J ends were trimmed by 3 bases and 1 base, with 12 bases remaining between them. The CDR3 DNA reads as TGTGCCAGCAGTTTTCGCAGGGGCTTTAACTATGGCTACACCTTC. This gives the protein CASSFRRGFNYGYTF.

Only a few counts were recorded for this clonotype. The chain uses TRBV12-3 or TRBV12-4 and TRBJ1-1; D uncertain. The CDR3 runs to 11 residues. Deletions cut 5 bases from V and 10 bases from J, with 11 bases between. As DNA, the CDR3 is TGTGCCAGCAGTCCTGCTTGGGGAGCTTTCTTT. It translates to CASSPAWGAFF.

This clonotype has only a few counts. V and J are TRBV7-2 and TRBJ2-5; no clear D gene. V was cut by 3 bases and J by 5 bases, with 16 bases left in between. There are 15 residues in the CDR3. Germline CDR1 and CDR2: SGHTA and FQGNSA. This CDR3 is CASSFLGLLWETQYF. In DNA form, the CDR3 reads TGTGCCAGCAGCTTTTTGGGGTTATTGTGGGAGACCCAGTACTTC.

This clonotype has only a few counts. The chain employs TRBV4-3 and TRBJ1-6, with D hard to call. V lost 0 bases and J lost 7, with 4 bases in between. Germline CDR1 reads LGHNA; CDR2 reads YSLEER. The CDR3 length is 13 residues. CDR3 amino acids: CASSQEKNSPLHF. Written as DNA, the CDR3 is TGCGCCAGCAGCCAAGAGAAGAATTCACCCCTCCACTTT.

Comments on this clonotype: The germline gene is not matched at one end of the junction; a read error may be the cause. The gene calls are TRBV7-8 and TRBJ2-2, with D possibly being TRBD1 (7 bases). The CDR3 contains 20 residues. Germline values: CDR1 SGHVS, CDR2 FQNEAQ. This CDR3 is CASSVAGGLGAVGNTGELFF. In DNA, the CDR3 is TGTGCCAGCAGCGTAGCAGGGGGGCTGGGGGCAGTCGGTAACACCGGGGAGCTGTTTTTT.

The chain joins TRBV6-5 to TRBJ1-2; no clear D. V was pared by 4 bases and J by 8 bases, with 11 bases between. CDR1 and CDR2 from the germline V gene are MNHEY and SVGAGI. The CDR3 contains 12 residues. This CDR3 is CASSSPGSGYTF. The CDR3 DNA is TGTGCCAGCAGTTCCCCGGGGAGCGGCTACACCTTC.

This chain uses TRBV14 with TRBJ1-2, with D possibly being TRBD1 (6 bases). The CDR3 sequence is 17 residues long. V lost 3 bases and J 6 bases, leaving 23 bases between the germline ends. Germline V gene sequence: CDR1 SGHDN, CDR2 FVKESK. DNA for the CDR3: TGTGCCAGCAGCCATGCCAGGGGTCCCCAGGCATTACATGGCTACACCTTC. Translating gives CASSHARGPQALHGYTF.

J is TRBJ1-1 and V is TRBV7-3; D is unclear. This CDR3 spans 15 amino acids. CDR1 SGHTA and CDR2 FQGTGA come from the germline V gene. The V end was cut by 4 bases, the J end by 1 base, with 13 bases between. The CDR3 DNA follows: TGTGCCAGCAGCTCCCAAGGCAAGGGGAACACTGAAGCTTTCTTT. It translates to CASSSQGKGNTEAFF.